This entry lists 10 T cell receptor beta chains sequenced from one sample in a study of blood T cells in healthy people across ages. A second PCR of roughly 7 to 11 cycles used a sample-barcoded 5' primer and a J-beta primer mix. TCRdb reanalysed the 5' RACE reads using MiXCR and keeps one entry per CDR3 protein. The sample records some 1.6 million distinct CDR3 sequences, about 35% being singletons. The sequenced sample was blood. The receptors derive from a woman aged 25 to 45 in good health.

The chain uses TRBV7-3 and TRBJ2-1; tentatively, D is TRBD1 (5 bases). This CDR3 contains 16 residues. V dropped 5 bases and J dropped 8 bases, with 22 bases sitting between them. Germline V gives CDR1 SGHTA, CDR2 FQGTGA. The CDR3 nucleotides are TGTGCCAGCAGCCAGTTCGGACCAGGCAGGGCTCATGAGCAGTTCTTC. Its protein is CASSQFGPGRAHEQFF. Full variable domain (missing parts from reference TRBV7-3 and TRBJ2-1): GAGVSQTPSNKVTEKGKYVELRCDPISGHTALYWYRQSLGQGPEFLIYFQGTGAADDSGLPNDRFFAVRPEGSVSTLKIQRTERGDSAVYLCASSQFGPGRAHEQFFGPGTRLTVL.

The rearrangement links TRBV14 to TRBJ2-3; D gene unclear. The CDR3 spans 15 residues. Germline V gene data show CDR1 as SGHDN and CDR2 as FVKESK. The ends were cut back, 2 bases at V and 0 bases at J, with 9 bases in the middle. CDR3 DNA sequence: TGTGCCAGCAGCCAAAGGCAACTTAGCACAGATACGCAGTATTTT. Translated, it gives CASSQRQLSTDTQYF.

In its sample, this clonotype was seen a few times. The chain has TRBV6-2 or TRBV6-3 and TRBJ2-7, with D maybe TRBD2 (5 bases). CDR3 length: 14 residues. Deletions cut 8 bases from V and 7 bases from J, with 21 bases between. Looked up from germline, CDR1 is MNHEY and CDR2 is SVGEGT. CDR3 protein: CASDSAGSTREQYF. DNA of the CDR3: TGTGCCAGCGACTCCGCGGGCTCGACGAGGGAGCAGTACTTC.

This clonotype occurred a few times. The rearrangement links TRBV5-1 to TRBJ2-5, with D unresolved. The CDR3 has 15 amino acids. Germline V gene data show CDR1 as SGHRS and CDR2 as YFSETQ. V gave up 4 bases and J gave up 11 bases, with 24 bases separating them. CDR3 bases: TGCGCCAGCAGCGATCCTAACACACCAGCCGGAGAGCAGTACTTC. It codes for CASSDPNTPAGEQYF.

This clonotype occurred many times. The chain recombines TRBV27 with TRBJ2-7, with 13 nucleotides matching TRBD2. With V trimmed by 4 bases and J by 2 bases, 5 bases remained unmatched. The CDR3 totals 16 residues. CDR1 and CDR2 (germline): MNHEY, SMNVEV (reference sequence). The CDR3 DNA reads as TGTGCCAGCAGTTCGACTAGCGGGGGGCTACCCTACGAGCAGTACTTC. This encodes CASSSTSGGLPYEQYF.

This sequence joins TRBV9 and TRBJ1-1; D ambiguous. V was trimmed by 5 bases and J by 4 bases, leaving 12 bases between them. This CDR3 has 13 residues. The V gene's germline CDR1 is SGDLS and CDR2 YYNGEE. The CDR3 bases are TGTGCCAGCAGTCAAGTTATAAGCACTGAAGCTTTCTTT. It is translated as CASSQVISTEAFF.

CDR3 DNA sequence: TGCGCCAGCAGCTTGGTAGCGGGGGTCGACACCGGGGAGCTGTTTTTT. It codes for CASSLVAGVDTGELFF. V usage is TRBV5-1 and J usage is TRBJ2-2; 9 positions match TRBD2. V shed 0 bases, J shed 3 bases, and the junction held 3 bases outside the gene matches. Germline CDR1 SGHRS, CDR2 YFSETQ. The CDR3 covers 16 residues.

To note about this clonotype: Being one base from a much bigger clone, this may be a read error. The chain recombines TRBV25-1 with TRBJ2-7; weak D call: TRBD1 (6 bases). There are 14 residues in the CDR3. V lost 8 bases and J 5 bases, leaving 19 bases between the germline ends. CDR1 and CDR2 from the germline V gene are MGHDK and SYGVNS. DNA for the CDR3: TGTGCCAGCCTTCAGGGGATCGTATCGAACGAGCAGTACTTC. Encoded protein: CASLQGIVSNEQYF.

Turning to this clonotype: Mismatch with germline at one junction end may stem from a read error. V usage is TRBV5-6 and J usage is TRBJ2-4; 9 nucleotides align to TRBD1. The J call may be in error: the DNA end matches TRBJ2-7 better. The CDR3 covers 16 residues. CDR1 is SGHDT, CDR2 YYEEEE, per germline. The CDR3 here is CANSLRQGGLSYEQYF. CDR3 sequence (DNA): TGTGCCAACAGCTTGCGACAGGGGGGGTTATCGTACGAGCAGTACTTC.

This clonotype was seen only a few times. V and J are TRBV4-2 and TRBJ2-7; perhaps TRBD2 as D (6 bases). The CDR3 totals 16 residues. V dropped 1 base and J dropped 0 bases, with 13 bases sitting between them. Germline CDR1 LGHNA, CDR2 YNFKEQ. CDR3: CASSQVSQDYSYEQYF. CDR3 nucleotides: TGTGCCAGCAGCCAAGTATCTCAGGACTACTCCTACGAGCAGTACTTC.